This T cell receptor beta chain comes out of a study of blood T cell repertoires in COVID-19. Background on the study: Acute and convalescent COVID-19 samples came from the United States, Italy and Spain.

After removal of 4 bases from V and 3 bases from J, the junction contained 12 bases not matched to a gene. The CDR3 runs to 17 residues. Germline V gives CDR1 SGHRS, CDR2 YFSETQ. Authors' data handling: Nucleated cell counts were estimated from reference gene primer amplification. Repertoires were generated with immunoSEQ multiplex PCR, while TCRdb's copy carries only in-frame clones and drops some. V and J calls and clone size come straight from that table; D and trimming were deduced from the DNA. The sample shows roughly 250,000 clones, approximately 91% of them seen only once. The TCR originated in a person aged 18-29 years with COVID-19, enrolled during active disease. The sample was peripheral blood. The chain uses TRBV5-1 and TRBJ2-1; 8 positions agree with TRBD1. The CDR3 loop is CASSPSQTGAVYNEQFF. The CDR3 DNA reads TGCGCCAGCAGCCCCTCTCAGACAGGGGCAGTCTACAATGAGCAGTTCTTC. The complete variable domain, with remaining parts taken from reference TRBV5-1 and TRBJ2-1, reads KAGVTQTPRYLIKTRGQQVTLSCSPISGHRSVSWYQQTPGQGLQFLFEYFSETQRNKGNFPGRFSGRQFSNSRSEMNVSTLELGDSALYLCASSPSQTGAVYNEQFFGPGTRLTVL.